This TCR beta chain derives from a study of blood T cell repertoires in COVID-19. Study information: In each case, the material was cDNA or gDNA derived from T cells, B-cell-depleted T cells, or PBMCs.

Original analysis: Estimates of nucleated cell counts were drawn from the amplification of reference gene primers. TCRdb's table, derived via immunoSEQ multiplex PCR, lists solely in-frame clones and lacks some. That table is the source of V, J and clone size, and D and trimming were worked out from the DNA. There are roughly 180,000 clones in the sample; approximately 85% occur only once, and 5% to 6% lies in the top ten. The V end lost 6 bases, the J end lost 0 bases, and 12 bases lay between the germline ends. The germline CDR1 and CDR2 sequences are MDHEN and SYDVKM. CDR3 length: 14 residues. The sample taken for sequencing was peripheral blood. This sequence originates from a woman in her 50s with COVID-19, enrolled during active disease. The rearrangement uses TRBV28 and TRBJ2-7, with D maybe TRBD2 (7 bases). The CDR3 is CASRGGAPSYEQYF. As DNA, the CDR3 is TGTGCCAGCAGAGGGGGGGCCCCCTCCTACGAGCAGTACTTC.